This T cell receptor beta chain was captured in a study of blood T cells in healthy people across ages. Donor samples were obtained from healthy Caucasian individuals from Russia, aged roughly 6 to 95. J was trimmed by 0 bases and V by 0 bases; bases with no gene match: 13. This CDR3 spans 20 amino acids. The germline gives CDR1 ENHRY, CDR2 SYGVKD. In its sample, this clonotype was seen a few times. A second PCR, run for roughly 6 to 11 cycles, used a sample-barcoded 5' primer plus a J-beta primer mix. One entry per CDR3 protein results from TCRdb running MiXCR on the 5' RACE reads. Among about 780,000 distinct CDR3 sequences listed, around two thirds were seen once.

The chain employs TRBV10-3 and TRBJ2-4, with 8 bases fitting TRBD1. The receptor comes from a man younger than 45 in good health. The material sequenced was blood. CDR3 DNA: TGTGCCATCAGTGAGTCGCGGGGAACCGGGACAGGCTTAGCCAAAAACATTCAGTACTTC. This codes for CAISESRGTGTGLAKNIQYF.